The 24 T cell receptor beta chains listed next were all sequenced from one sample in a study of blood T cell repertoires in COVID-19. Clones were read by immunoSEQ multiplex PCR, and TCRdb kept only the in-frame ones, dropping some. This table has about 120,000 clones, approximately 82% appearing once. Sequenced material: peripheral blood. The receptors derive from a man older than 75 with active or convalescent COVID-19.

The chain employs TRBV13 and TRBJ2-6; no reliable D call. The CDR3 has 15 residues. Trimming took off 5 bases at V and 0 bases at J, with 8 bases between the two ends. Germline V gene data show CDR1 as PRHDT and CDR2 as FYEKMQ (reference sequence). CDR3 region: CASSRPFSGANVLTF. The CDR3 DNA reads TGTGCCAGCAGCCGTCCCTTCTCTGGGGCCAACGTCCTGACTTTC.

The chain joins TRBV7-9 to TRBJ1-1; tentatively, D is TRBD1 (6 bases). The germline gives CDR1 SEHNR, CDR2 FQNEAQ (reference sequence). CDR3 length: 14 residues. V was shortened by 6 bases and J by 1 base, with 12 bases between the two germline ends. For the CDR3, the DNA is TGTGCCAGCAGTCAAGACAGGAGGAACACTGAAGCTTTCTTT. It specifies CASSQDRRNTEAFF.

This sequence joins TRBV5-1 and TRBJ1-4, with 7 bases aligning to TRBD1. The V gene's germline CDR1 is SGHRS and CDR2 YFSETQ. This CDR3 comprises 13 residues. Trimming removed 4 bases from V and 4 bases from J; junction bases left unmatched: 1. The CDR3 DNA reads TGCGCCAGCAGCGACAGGGATAATGAAAAACTGTTTTTT. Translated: CASSDRDNEKLFF.

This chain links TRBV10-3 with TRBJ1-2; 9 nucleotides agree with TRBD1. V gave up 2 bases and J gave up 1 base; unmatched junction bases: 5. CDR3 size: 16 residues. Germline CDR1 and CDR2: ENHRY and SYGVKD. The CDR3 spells CAISEGRDRVNYGYTF. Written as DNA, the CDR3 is TGTGCCATCAGTGAGGGACGGGACAGGGTTAACTATGGCTACACCTTC.

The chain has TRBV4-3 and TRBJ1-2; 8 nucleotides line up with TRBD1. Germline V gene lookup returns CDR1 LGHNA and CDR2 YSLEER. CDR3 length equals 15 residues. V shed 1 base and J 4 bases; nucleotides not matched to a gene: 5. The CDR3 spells CASSQGTGPIYGYTF. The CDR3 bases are TGCGCCAGCAGCCAAGGGACAGGGCCCATCTATGGCTACACCTTC.

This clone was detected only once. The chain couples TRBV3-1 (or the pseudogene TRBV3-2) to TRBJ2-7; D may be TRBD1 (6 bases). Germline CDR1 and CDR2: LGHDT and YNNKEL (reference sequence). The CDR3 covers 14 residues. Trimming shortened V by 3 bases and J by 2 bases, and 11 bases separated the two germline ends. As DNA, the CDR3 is TGTGCCAGCAGCCACATAGGACAGCCCTACGAGCAGTACTTC. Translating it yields CASSHIGQPYEQYF.

The CDR3 spells CASSRDFSQAFF. The CDR3 DNA sequence: TGTGCCAGCAGCCGGGACTTCAGTCAAGCTTTCTTT. This chain links TRBV11-2 with TRBJ1-1, with D maybe TRBD1 (5 bases). V gave up 5 bases and J gave up 9 bases, with 13 bases separating them. CDR1 is SGHAT, CDR2 FQNNGV, per germline. The CDR3 runs 12 residues.

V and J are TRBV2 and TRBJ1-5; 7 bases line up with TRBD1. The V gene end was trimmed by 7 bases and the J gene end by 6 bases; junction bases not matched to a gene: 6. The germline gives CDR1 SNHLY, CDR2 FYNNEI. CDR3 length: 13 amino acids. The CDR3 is CASKGQTGQPQHF. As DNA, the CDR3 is TGTGCCAGCAAGGGACAGACGGGTCAGCCCCAGCATTTT.

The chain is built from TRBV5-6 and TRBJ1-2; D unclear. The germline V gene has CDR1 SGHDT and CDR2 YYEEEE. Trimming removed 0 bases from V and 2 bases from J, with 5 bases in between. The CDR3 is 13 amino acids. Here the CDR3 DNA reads TGTGCCAGCAGCTTGGACATCAACTATGGCTACACCTTC. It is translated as CASSLDINYGYTF.

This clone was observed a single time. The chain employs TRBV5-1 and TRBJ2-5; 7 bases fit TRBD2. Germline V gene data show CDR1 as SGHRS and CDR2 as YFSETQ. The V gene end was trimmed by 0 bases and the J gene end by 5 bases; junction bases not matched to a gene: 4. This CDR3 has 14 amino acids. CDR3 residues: CASSLDLGGETQYF. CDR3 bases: TGCGCCAGCAGCTTGGATCTGGGGGGGGAGACCCAGTACTTC.

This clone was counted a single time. CDR3 protein: CAIRDPGTGANEQYF. Here the CDR3 DNA reads TGTGCCATCAGAGACCCCGGGACAGGGGCAAACGAGCAGTACTTC. V is TRBV10-3 and J is TRBJ2-7, with 10 bases aligning to TRBD1. CDR3 length equals 15 residues. J lost 5 bases, V lost 6 bases, and 10 bases had no gene match. Per germline, CDR1 ENHRY and CDR2 SYGVKD.

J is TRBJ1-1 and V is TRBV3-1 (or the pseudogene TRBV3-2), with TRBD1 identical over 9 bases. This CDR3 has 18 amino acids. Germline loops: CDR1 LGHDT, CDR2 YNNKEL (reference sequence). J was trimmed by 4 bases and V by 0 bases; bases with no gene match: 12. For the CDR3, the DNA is TGTGCCAGCAGCCAAGAGTTCGGGGGACAGGGAAGTAGCACTGAAGCTTTCTTT. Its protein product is CASSQEFGGQGSSTEAFF.

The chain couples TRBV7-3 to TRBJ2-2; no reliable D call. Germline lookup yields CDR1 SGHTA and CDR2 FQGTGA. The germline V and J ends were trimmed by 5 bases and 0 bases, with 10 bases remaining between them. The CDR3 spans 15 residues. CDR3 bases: TGTGCCAGCAGCGCCCGGTTCGCGAACACCGGGGAGCTGTTTTTT. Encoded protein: CASSARFANTGELFF.

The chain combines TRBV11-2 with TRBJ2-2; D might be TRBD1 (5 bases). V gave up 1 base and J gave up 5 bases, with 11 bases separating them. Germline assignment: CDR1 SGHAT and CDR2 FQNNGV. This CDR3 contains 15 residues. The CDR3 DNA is TGTGCCAGCAGCTTAGTGGTAGGGGCGACCGGGGAGCTGTTTTTT. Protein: CASSLVVGATGELFF.

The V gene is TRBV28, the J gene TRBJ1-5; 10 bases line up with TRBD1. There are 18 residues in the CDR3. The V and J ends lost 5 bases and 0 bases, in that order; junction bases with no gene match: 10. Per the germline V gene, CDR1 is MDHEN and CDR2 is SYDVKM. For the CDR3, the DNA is TGTGCCAGCAGTGATCGGGACAGGGGAAACTATAGCAATCAGCCCCAGCATTTT. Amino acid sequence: CASSDRDRGNYSNQPQHF.

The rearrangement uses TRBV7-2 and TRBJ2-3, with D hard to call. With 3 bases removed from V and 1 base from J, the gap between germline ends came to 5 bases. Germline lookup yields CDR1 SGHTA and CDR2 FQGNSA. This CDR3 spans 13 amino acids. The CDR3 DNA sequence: TGTGCCAGCAGCTTGAGTGGCACAGATACGCAGTATTTT. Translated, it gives CASSLSGTDTQYF.

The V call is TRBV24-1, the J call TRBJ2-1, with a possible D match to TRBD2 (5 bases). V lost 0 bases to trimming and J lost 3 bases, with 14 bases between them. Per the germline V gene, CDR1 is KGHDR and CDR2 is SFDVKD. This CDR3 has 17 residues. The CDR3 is CATSDLPGGRYYNEQFF. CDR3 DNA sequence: TGTGCCACCAGTGATTTGCCCGGCGGGCGTTACTACAATGAGCAGTTCTTC.

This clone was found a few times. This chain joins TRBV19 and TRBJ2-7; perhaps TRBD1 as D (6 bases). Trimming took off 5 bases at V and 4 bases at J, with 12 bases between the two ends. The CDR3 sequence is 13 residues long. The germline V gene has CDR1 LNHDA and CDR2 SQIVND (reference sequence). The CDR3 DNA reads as TGTGCCAGTAGTGCTCAGAGGGGGTACGAGCAGTACTTC. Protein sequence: CASSAQRGYEQYF.

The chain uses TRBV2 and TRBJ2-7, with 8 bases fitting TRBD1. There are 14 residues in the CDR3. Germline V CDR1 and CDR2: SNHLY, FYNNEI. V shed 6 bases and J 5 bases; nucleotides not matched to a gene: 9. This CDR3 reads CASSADRVFHEQYF. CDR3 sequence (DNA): TGTGCCAGCAGCGCGGACAGGGTTTTTCACGAGCAGTACTTC.

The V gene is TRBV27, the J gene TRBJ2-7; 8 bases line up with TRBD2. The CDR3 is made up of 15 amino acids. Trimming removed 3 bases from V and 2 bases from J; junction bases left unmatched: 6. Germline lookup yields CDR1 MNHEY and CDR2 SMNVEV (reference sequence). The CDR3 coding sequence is TGTGCCAGCAGTTTGTGGTCCGGGGGGGCCTACGAGCAGTACTTC. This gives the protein CASSLWSGGAYEQYF.

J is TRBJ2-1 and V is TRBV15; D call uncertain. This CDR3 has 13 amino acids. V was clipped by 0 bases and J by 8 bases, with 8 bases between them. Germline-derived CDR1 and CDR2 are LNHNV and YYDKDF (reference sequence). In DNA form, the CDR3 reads TGTGCCACCAGCAGAGATTTGTTAGATGAGCAGTTCTTC. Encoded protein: CATSRDLLDEQFF. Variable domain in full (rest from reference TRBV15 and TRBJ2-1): DAMVIQNPRYQVTQFGKPVTLSCSQTLNHNVMYWYQQKSSQAPKLLFHYYDKDFNNEADTPDNFQSRRPNTSFCFLDIRSPGLGDTAMYLCATSRDLLDEQFFGPGTRLTVL.

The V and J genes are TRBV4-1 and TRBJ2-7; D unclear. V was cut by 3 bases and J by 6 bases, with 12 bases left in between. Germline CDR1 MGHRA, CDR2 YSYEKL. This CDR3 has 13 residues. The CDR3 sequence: CASSQSRVSEQYF. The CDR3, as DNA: TGCGCCAGCAGCCAGTCTCGGGTTTCCGAGCAGTACTTC.

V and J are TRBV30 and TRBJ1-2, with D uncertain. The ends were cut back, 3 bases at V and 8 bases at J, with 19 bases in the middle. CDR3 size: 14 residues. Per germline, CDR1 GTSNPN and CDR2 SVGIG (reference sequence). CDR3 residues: CAWRIPRTNQGYTF. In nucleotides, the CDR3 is TGTGCCTGGAGGATACCGAGAACTAACCAGGGCTACACCTTC.

The CDR3 bases are TGCAGCGTTGAGGGGCATGGGGACCAAGAGACCCAGTACTTC. Residues: CSVEGHGDQETQYF. This chain connects TRBV29-1 to TRBJ2-5; D might be TRBD1 (5 bases). The CDR3 loop spans 14 amino acids. The germline CDR1 and CDR2 sequences are SQVTM and ANQGSEA. V lost 3 bases and J 0 bases, leaving 11 bases between the germline ends.